The rows below give T cell receptor beta chains drawn from one sample of a study of blood T cell repertoires in COVID-19. Only in-frame clones appear in the TCRdb table, and some are missing; sequencing was by immunoSEQ multiplex PCR. The data hold 310,000 or so clones, with around 90% observed a single time. The sequencing input was peripheral blood. The source of these receptors is a man aged 25-45 years with COVID-19, enrolled during active disease. The CDR3 runs from the conserved cysteine through the conserved F or W. D genes are given only for firm matches. Only some rows state a clone size, as once, few, many or a class for expanded clones.

V: TRBV18
D: NA
J: TRBJ2-3
size: NA
CDR3: CASSPRQPDTDTQYF
DNA: TGTGCCAGCTCACCACGACAGCCCGACACAGATACGCAGTATTTT

V: TRBV7-9
D: NA
J: TRBJ1-2
size: NA
CDR3: CASSLTTGSPNYGYTF
DNA: TGTGCCAGCAGCTTAACCACAGGGTCCCCTAACTATGGCTACACCTTC

V: TRBV7-8
D: TRBD2
J: TRBJ2-1
size: NA
CDR3: CASSLVPSGRVIRNEQFF
DNA: TGTGCCAGCAGCTTAGTCCCTAGCGGGAGGGTCATACGGAATGAGCAGTTCTTC

V: TRBV23-1
D: TRBD1
J: TRBJ1-2
size: NA
CDR3: CASSQSTGDREYYGYTF
DNA: TGCGCCAGCAGTCAATCGACCGGGGACAGGGAATACTATGGCTACACCTTC

V: TRBV6-2/TRBV6-3
D: NA
J: TRBJ1-2
size: NA
CDR3: CASCPSEYGYTF
DNA: TGTGCCAGCTGCCCGAGCGAGTATGGCTACACCTTC

V: TRBV5-6
D: NA
J: TRBJ2-2
size: NA
CDR3: CASSLEARGRGELFF
DNA: TGTGCCAGCAGCTTGGAGGCTAGAGGGCGCGGGGAGCTGTTTTTT

V: TRBV28
D: TRBD1
J: TRBJ1-1
size: NA
CDR3: CASTRRDRPSEAFF
DNA: TGTGCCAGCACACGCCGGGACAGGCCATCTGAAGCTTTCTTT

V: TRBV5-1
D: TRBD1
J: TRBJ1-1
size: few
CDR3: CASSAGQGLIQNTEAFF
DNA: TGCGCCAGCAGCGCCGGACAGGGACTTATACAGAACACTGAAGCTTTCTTT

V: TRBV4-2
D: TRBD2
J: TRBJ2-7
size: NA
CDR3: CASSPQLAGGTYEQYF
DNA: TGTGCCAGCAGCCCCCAACTAGCGGGAGGGACCTACGAGCAGTACTTC

V: TRBV5-4
D: NA
J: TRBJ2-2
size: NA
CDR3: CASSLAGKLFF
DNA: TGTGCCAGCAGCTTGGCGGGGAAGCTGTTTTTT

V: TRBV5-4
D: NA
J: TRBJ1-2
size: NA
CDR3: CASSPRGGNGYGYTF
DNA: TGTGCCAGCAGCCCGCGGGGGGGGAACGGCTATGGCTACACCTTC

V: TRBV7-3
D: TRBD1
J: TRBJ2-6
size: NA
CDR3: CASSQQGAGANVLTF
DNA: TGTGCCAGCAGCCAACAGGGGGCTGGGGCCAACGTCCTGACTTTC

V: TRBV7-2
D: TRBD2
J: TRBJ2-7
size: NA
CDR3: CASSLNGGFSEQYF
DNA: TGTGCCAGCAGCTTAAACGGGGGGTTCAGCGAGCAGTACTTC

V: TRBV2
D: NA
J: TRBJ2-1
size: NA
CDR3: CASSEEGLSYNEQFF
DNA: TGTGCCAGCAGTGAGGAGGGTCTCTCCTACAATGAGCAGTTCTTC

V: TRBV9
D: TRBD2
J: TRBJ2-3
size: NA
CDR3: CASSKRLWTSGVGDTQYF
DNA: TGTGCCAGCAGTAAGAGGCTCTGGACTAGCGGGGTGGGAGATACGCAGTATTTT

V: TRBV6-5
D: TRBD1
J: TRBJ1-2
size: few
CDR3: CAIPGQGDYGYTF
DNA: TGTGCCATCCCGGGACAGGGCGACTATGGCTACACCTTC

V: TRBV27
D: TRBD1
J: TRBJ2-1
size: once
CDR3: CASRMDGTGAYNEQFF
DNA: TGTGCCAGCAGGATGGACGGGACAGGAGCATACAATGAGCAGTTCTTC

V: TRBV7-8
D: NA
J: TRBJ1-1
size: NA
CDR3: CASSLAQLNTEAFF
DNA: TGTGCCAGCAGCCTAGCCCAGTTGAACACTGAAGCTTTCTTT

V: TRBV27
D: TRBD2
J: TRBJ2-7
size: once
CDR3: CASSPLQTSGRYEQYF
DNA: TGTGCCAGCAGCCCGCTCCAGACTAGCGGGAGGTACGAGCAGTACTTC

V: TRBV7-9
D: NA
J: TRBJ1-1
size: NA
CDR3: CASSLDYRVDFF
DNA: TGTGCCAGCAGCTTAGATTACAGGGTAGATTTCTTT

V: TRBV5-4
D: TRBD1
J: TRBJ1-4
size: few
CDR3: CASSARDSEKLFF
DNA: TGTGCCAGCAGCGCTAGGGACAGTGAAAAACTGTTTTTT

V: TRBV18
D: NA
J: TRBJ1-2
size: NA
CDR3: CASSPGTDYGYTF
DNA: TGTGCCAGCTCACCCGGGACTGACTATGGCTACACCTTC

V: TRBV10-3
D: TRBD2
J: TRBJ2-2
size: many
CDR3: CATVAGRNTGELFF
DNA: TGTGCCACCGTAGCGGGACGGAACACCGGGGAGCTGTTTTTT

V: TRBV11-3
D: NA
J: TRBJ2-1
size: NA
CDR3: CASSFTRANEQFF
DNA: TGTGCCAGCAGCTTCACTAGGGCTAATGAGCAGTTCTTC

V: TRBV19
D: NA
J: TRBJ2-7
size: NA
CDR3: CASSISWQGSPYEQYF
DNA: TGTGCCAGTAGTATTTCTTGGCAGGGGTCCCCTTACGAGCAGTACTTC

V: TRBV18
D: NA
J: TRBJ1-3
size: few
CDR3: CASSPPSTNRNTIYF
DNA: TGTGCCAGCTCACCACCTTCCACTAATAGAAACACCATATATTTT

V: TRBV6-5
D: NA
J: TRBJ1-5
size: NA
CDR3: CASSSREDQPQHF
DNA: TGTGCCAGCAGTAGCAGGGAGGATCAGCCCCAGCATTTT

V: TRBV4-2
D: TRBD1
J: TRBJ1-2
size: NA
CDR3: CASSQGGGTGEDGYTF
DNA: TGTGCCAGCAGCCAAGGGGGCGGGACAGGGGAAGATGGCTACACCTTC

V: TRBV27
D: NA
J: TRBJ1-1
size: NA
CDR3: CASIPEGGTEAFF
DNA: TGTGCCAGCATCCCTGAGGGTGGCACTGAAGCTTTCTTT

V: TRBV25-1
D: TRBD1
J: TRBJ2-3
size: NA
CDR3: CASSLDRGLYTDTQYF
DNA: TGTGCCAGCAGTCTAGACAGGGGGCTTTACACAGATACGCAGTATTTT

V: TRBV6-5
D: NA
J: TRBJ2-7
size: NA
CDR3: CASSPPGVRSYEQYF
DNA: TGTGCCAGCTCCCCTCCGGGGGTGCGGTCCTACGAGCAGTACTTC

V: TRBV20-1
D: NA
J: TRBJ2-7
size: NA
CDR3: CSALFYEQYF
DNA: TGCAGTGCTTTATTCTACGAGCAGTACTTC

V: TRBV9
D: TRBD1
J: TRBJ1-2
size: NA
CDR3: CASSAETGGGYTF
DNA: TGTGCCAGCAGCGCCGAGACAGGGGGTGGCTACACCTTC

V: TRBV19
D: NA
J: TRBJ2-7
size: NA
CDR3: CASSSLFREEIEQYF
DNA: TGTGCCAGTAGTTCCCTTTTCAGGGAAGAAATCGAGCAGTACTTC

V: TRBV7-3
D: NA
J: TRBJ2-3
size: NA
CDR3: CASSLRGGPDTQYF
DNA: TGTGCCAGCAGCTTACGGGGTGGCCCTGATACGCAGTATTTT

V: TRBV12-5
D: NA
J: TRBJ2-3
size: few
CDR3: CASAKVDTQYF
DNA: TGTGCTAGTGCTAAAGTGGATACGCAGTATTTT

V: TRBV18
D: NA
J: TRBJ2-3
size: NA
CDR3: CASSPQGTSTDTQYF
DNA: TGTGCCAGCTCACCACAGGGGACTAGCACAGATACGCAGTATTTT

V: TRBV28
D: TRBD1
J: TRBJ1-5
size: NA
CDR3: CASSLSGTGSNQPQHF
DNA: TGTGCCAGCAGTTTATCCGGGACAGGTAGCAATCAGCCCCAGCATTTT

V: TRBV27
D: TRBD1
J: TRBJ1-2
size: NA
CDR3: CASSLEAGGRGGYTF
DNA: TGTGCCAGCAGTCTAGAGGCAGGGGGCAGGGGTGGCTACACCTTC

V: TRBV28
D: TRBD1
J: TRBJ2-5
size: NA
CDR3: CASSSGQEETQYF
DNA: TGTGCCAGCAGTTCCGGACAGGAAGAGACCCAGTACTTC

V: TRBV4-2
D: NA
J: TRBJ1-2
size: NA
CDR3: CASSLQKYGNYGYTF
DNA: TGTGCCAGCAGCTTACAGAAGTATGGGAACTATGGCTACACCTTC

V: TRBV5-4
D: NA
J: TRBJ1-1
size: NA
CDR3: CASSSGGRIFSEAFF
DNA: TGTGCCAGCAGCTCGGGCGGGCGGATATTCTCTGAAGCTTTCTTT

V: TRBV28
D: TRBD2
J: TRBJ2-3
size: once
CDR3: CASSLSGSPPDTQYF
DNA: TGTGCCAGCAGTTTAAGCGGGAGCCCCCCAGATACGCAGTATTTT

V: TRBV28
D: NA
J: TRBJ2-1
size: NA
CDR3: CASSSYGHAAYNEQFF
DNA: TGTGCCAGCAGTTCCTACGGACATGCCGCCTACAATGAGCAGTTCTTC

V: TRBV18
D: NA
J: TRBJ1-1
size: NA
CDR3: CASSPRGSNREKTEAFF
DNA: TGTGCCAGCTCACCACGGGGGTCGAACAGGGAGAAAACTGAAGCTTTCTTT

V: TRBV5-1
D: TRBD1
J: TRBJ1-6
size: NA
CDR3: CASSLQGGNSPLHF
DNA: TGCGCCAGCAGCCTACAGGGGGGCAATTCACCCCTCCACTTT

V: TRBV7-2
D: TRBD2
J: TRBJ2-7
size: NA
CDR3: CASSLLLGLAGLHSYEQYF
DNA: TGTGCCAGCAGCTTACTCCTGGGACTAGCGGGCCTACACTCCTACGAGCAGTACTTC

V: TRBV11-1
D: NA
J: TRBJ2-3
size: many
CDR3: CASSFRGGGSGDTQYF
DNA: TGTGCCAGCAGCTTTAGGGGTGGGGGGAGCGGTGATACGCAGTATTTT

V: TRBV29-1
D: TRBD2
J: TRBJ2-7
size: NA
CDR3: CSVRLAGHYEQYF
DNA: TGCAGCGTTCGCCTAGCGGGTCACTACGAGCAGTACTTC

V: TRBV29-1
D: NA
J: TRBJ2-5
size: NA
CDR3: CSFRRGPGVETQYF
DNA: TGCAGCTTCCGACGGGGTCCCGGGGTGGAGACCCAGTACTTC

V: TRBV11-2
D: NA
J: TRBJ2-7
size: NA
CDR3: CASSLWAGTLPEQYF
DNA: TGTGCCAGCAGCTTGTGGGCGGGAACCCTCCCCGAGCAGTACTTC